The sequence of this TCR beta chain was determined in a study of cytomegalovirus exposure and HLA in healthy donors. In the PCR, 60 Vbeta and 13 Jbeta primers were used. Profiled with immunoSEQ multiplex PCR; TCRdb holds only in-frame clones, not every one. The sample data list 200,000 to 250,000 clones. With V trimmed by 6 bases and J by 2 bases, 5 bases remained unmatched. Germline-derived CDR1 and CDR2 are ENHRY and SYGVKD. This CDR3 spans 15 amino acids. This clonotype was obtained from a girl aged 2-9 years in good health and CMV-seropositive. The sample was PBMCs. The chain couples TRBV10-3 to TRBJ2-3, with 10 positions matching TRBD2. The CDR3 is CAISPGLAVTDTQYF. The DNA of the CDR3 is TGTGCCATCAGCCCCGGACTAGCGGTCACAGATACGCAGTATTTT.